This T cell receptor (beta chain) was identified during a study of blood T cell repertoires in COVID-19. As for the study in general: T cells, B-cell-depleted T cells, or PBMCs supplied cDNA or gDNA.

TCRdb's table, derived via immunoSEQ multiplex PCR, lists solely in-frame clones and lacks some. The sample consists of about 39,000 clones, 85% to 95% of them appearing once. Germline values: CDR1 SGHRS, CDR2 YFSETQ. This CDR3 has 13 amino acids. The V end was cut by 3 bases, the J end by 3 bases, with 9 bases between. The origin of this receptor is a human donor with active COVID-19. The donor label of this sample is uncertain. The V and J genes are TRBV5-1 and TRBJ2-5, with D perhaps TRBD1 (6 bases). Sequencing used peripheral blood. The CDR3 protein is CASSSRTEETQYF. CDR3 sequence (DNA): TGCGCCAGCAGCTCCCGGACAGAAGAGACCCAGTACTTC.